These 10 T cell receptor beta chains were sequenced from one sample in a study of PD-L1 blockade in urothelial cancer. Profiled with immunoSEQ multiplex PCR; TCRdb holds only in-frame clones, not every one. Here the sample spans under 30,000 clones, roughly 80% being singletons. Sample: PBMCs, taken around atezolizumab (anti-PD-L1) treatment. Receptor source: a man aged 50 or older with urothelial cancer.

The V and J genes are TRBV5-1 and TRBJ1-3; 9 nucleotides align to TRBD1. The CDR3 is 15 amino acids. V shed 0 bases and J 3 bases; nucleotides not matched to a gene: 1. CDR1 is SGHRS, CDR2 YFSETQ, per germline. The chain's CDR3 is CASSLGTGDGNTIYF. The CDR3, as DNA: TGCGCCAGCAGCTTGGGGACAGGGGATGGAAACACCATATATTTT.

The V gene is TRBV6-5, the J gene TRBJ1-3; possibly TRBD1 for D (5 bases). The CDR3 is 16 amino acids. The germline gives CDR1 MNHEY, CDR2 SVGAGI. V dropped 0 bases and J dropped 5 bases, with 14 bases sitting between them. The CDR3 loop reads CASSYSSRQGRNTIYF. CDR3 bases: TGTGCCAGCAGTTACTCTTCCCGCCAGGGAAGAAACACCATATATTTT.

The chain has TRBV28 and TRBJ2-7; TRBD2 might be the D (5 bases). Germline loops: CDR1 MDHEN, CDR2 SYDVKM. The germline V and J ends were trimmed by 3 bases and 3 bases, with 12 bases remaining between them. This CDR3 has 14 residues. This chain's CDR3 is CASSLRGGLYEQYF. The CDR3, as DNA: TGTGCCAGCAGTTTGCGTGGAGGACTCTACGAGCAGTACTTC.

The V call is TRBV7-3, the J call TRBJ2-2; weak D call: TRBD1 (5 bases). CDR1 and CDR2 from the germline V gene are SGHTA and FQGTGA. The V and J ends lost 5 bases and 0 bases respectively, with 10 bases between them. The CDR3 has 15 amino acids. CDR3 sequence (DNA): TGTGCCAGCAGCCAACAGGCCTCGAACACCGGGGAGCTGTTTTTT. The encoded protein is CASSQQASNTGELFF.

The chain couples TRBV6-4 to TRBJ2-1; tentatively, D is TRBD2 (5 bases). Deletions cut 3 bases from V and 0 bases from J, with 12 bases between. Germline loops: CDR1 MRHNA, CDR2 SNTAGT. The CDR3 is 16 amino acids. The CDR3 reads CASSDRLGGSYNEQFF. CDR3 sequence (DNA): TGTGCCAGCAGTGATCGGCTAGGAGGCTCCTACAATGAGCAGTTCTTC.

V usage is TRBV28 and J usage is TRBJ2-3, with D possibly TRBD2 on 5 matching bases. Trimming took 6 bases from V and 8 from J, leaving 18 bases between them. The CDR3 has 14 residues. Germline loops: CDR1 MDHEN, CDR2 SYDVKM. The CDR3, as DNA: TGTGCCAGCAGCGGTATTAAACTAGACGGTACGCAGTATTTT. Translation: CASSGIKLDGTQYF.

This clone was picked up a small number of times. The chain carries TRBV5-1 and TRBJ1-1; D is perhaps TRBD1 (5 bases). The CDR3 is 14 residues long. Germline CDR1 reads SGHRS; CDR2 reads YFSETQ. Deletions cut 4 bases from V and 0 bases from J, with 10 bases between. CDR3 sequence: CASSRRQMNTEAFF. CDR3 DNA sequence: TGCGCCAGCAGCCGACGACAGATGAACACTGAAGCTTTCTTT.

This sequence joins TRBV5-1 and TRBJ2-5, with 9 bases fitting TRBD2. Germline V gene lookup returns CDR1 SGHRS and CDR2 YFSETQ. After removal of 4 bases from V and 0 bases from J, the junction contained 4 bases not matched to a gene. This CDR3 region has 15 residues. The CDR3 loop reads CASSPSGAYQETQYF. The DNA of the CDR3 is TGCGCCAGCAGCCCTAGCGGGGCGTACCAAGAGACCCAGTACTTC.

The chain couples TRBV7-9 to TRBJ1-1; no firm D call. The germline CDR1 and CDR2 sequences are SEHNR and FQNEAQ (reference sequence). Trimming removed 1 base from V and 11 bases from J, with 17 bases in between. The CDR3 covers 14 residues. CDR3: CASSLGGPAFRAFF. In DNA form, the CDR3 reads TGTGCCAGCAGCTTAGGTGGGCCGGCCTTTCGGGCTTTCTTT.

Points on this clone: One end of the junction varies from germline; a read error may be responsible. The J gene is TRBJ2-2, the V gene TRBV7-7; TRBD1 might be the D (5 bases). The germline gives CDR1 SSHAT, CDR2 FNYEAQ (reference sequence). The CDR3 is 17 amino acids. CDR3 nucleotides: TGTGCTAGCAGCCTAGAGGTTGTGGCAGGGAATACCGGGGAGCTGTTTTTT. Its protein product is CASSLEVVAGNTGELFF.